This TCR beta chain derives from a study of T cell responses to AZD1222 COVID-19 vaccine. Assay used: immunoSEQ multiplex PCR; TCRdb lists only in-frame clones, some missing. This table has about 99,000 clones, 90% to 95% appearing once. Germline CDR1 is SGHTA and CDR2 is FQGNSA. The CDR3 contains 15 residues. The ends were cut back, 5 bases at V and 2 bases at J, with 14 bases in the middle. About this clone itself: Its antigen is as yet unknown.

Findings of the study overall: Mostly white British, mostly female donors; authors suggested clonal diversity may be underestimated.

The input for sequencing was peripheral blood, taken on day 0 of AZD1222 vaccination. This TCR derives from an adult in good health. The rearrangement uses TRBV7-2 and TRBJ2-3; D might be TRBD2 (6 bases). This CDR3 reads CASSPMRGLTDTQYF. In DNA form, the CDR3 reads TGTGCCAGCAGCCCGATGCGGGGCCTCACAGATACGCAGTATTTT.